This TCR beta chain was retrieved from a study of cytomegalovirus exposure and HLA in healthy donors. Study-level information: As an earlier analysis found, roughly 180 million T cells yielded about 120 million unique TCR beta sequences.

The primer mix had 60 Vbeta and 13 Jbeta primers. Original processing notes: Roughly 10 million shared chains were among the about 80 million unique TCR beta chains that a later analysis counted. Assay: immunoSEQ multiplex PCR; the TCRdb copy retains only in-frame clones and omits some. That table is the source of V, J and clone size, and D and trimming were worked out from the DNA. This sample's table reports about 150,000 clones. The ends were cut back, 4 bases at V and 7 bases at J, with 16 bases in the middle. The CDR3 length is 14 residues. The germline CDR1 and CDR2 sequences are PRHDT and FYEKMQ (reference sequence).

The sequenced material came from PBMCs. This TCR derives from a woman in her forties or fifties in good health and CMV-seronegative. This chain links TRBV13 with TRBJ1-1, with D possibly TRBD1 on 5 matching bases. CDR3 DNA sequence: TGTGCCAGCAGCTCCTCAAAAGACGACAGTGAAGCTTTCTTT. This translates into CASSSSKDDSEAFF.